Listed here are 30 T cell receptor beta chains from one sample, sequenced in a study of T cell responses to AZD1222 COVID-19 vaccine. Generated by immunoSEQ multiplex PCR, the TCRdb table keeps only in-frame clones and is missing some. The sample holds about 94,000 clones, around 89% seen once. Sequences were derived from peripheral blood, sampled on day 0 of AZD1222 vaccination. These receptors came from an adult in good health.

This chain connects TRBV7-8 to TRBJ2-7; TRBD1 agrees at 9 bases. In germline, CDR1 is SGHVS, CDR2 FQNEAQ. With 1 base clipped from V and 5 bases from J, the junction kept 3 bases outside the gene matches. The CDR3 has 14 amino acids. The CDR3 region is CASSLEQGADEQYF. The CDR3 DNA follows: TGTGCCAGCAGCTTAGAACAGGGGGCGGACGAGCAGTACTTC.

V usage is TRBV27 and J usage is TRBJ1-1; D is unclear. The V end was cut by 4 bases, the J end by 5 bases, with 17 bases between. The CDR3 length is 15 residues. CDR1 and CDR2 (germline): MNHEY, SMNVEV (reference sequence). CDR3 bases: TGTGCCAGCAGTTACCCCGGAGGGAGGGAGACTGAAGCTTTCTTT. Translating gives CASSYPGGRETEAFF.

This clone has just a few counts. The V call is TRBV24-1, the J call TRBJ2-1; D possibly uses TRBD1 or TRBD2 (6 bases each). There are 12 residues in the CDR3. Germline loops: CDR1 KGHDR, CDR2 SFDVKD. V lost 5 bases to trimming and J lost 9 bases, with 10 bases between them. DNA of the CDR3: TGTGCCACCAGTGCGGGGGCAAGTGAGCAGTTCTTC. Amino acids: CATSAGASEQFF.

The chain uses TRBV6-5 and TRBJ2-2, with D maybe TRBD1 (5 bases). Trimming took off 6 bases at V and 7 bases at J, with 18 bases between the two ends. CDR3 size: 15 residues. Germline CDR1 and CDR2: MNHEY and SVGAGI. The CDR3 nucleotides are TGTGCCAGCAGGAGACCACCTTCGACAGTCGGGGAGCTGTTTTTT. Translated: CASRRPPSTVGELFF.

Here the CDR3 reads CASSDPSGGNYEQYF. The CDR3 nucleotides are TGTGCCAGCAGTGATCCTAGCGGGGGGAACTACGAGCAGTACTTC. The chain combines TRBV2 with TRBJ2-7; 11 bases map to TRBD2. The CDR3 contains 15 residues. Per germline, CDR1 SNHLY and CDR2 FYNNEI. Unmatched junction bases numbered 4, after V lost 3 bases and J lost 3 bases.

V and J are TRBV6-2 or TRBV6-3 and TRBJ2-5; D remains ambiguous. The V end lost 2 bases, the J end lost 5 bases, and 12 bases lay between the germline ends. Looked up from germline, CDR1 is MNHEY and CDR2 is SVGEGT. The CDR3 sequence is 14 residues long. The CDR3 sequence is CASSYRLPGETQYF. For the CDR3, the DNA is TGTGCCAGCAGTTACCGGCTACCTGGGGAGACCCAGTACTTC.

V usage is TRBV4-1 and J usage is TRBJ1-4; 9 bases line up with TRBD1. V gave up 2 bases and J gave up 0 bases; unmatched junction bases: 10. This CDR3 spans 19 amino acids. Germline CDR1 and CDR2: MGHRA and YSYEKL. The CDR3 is CASSQIPGQGLATNEKLFF. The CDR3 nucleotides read TGCGCCAGCAGCCAAATTCCAGGACAGGGGCTTGCAACTAATGAAAAACTGTTTTTT.

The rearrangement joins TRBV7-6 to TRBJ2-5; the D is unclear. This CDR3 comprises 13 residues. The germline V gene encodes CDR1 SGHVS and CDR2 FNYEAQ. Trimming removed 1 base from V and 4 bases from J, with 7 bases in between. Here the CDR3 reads CASSLVLGETQYF. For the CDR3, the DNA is TGTGCCAGCAGCTTAGTCTTGGGAGAGACCCAGTACTTC.

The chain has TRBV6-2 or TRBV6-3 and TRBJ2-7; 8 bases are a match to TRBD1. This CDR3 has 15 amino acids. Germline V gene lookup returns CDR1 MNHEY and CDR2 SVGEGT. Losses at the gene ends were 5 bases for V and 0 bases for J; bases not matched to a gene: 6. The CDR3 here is CASSAGTGGSYEQYF. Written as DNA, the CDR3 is TGTGCCAGCAGTGCCGGGACAGGCGGCTCCTACGAGCAGTACTTC.

CDR3 DNA sequence: TGTGCCAGCAGCCAAGTCCTATTGAACGGGGAGCAGTTCTTC. Its translation is CASSQVLLNGEQFF. The genes are TRBV14 and TRBJ2-1; D is unresolved. Germline CDR1 SGHDN, CDR2 FVKESK. V was cut by 1 base and J by 10 bases, with 14 bases left in between. CDR3 length: 14 amino acids.

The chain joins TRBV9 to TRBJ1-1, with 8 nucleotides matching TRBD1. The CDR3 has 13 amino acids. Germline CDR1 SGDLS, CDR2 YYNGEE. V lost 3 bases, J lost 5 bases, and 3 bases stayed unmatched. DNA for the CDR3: TGTGCCAGCAGCGCAGGGGGCCGTACTGAAGCTTTCTTT. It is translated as CASSAGGRTEAFF.

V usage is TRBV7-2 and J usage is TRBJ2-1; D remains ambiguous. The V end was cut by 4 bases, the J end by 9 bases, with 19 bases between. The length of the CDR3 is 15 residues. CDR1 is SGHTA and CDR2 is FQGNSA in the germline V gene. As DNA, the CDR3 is TGTGCCAGCAGCTCTAAAAGCATATTTGAAGGTGAGCAGTTCTTC. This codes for CASSSKSIFEGEQFF.

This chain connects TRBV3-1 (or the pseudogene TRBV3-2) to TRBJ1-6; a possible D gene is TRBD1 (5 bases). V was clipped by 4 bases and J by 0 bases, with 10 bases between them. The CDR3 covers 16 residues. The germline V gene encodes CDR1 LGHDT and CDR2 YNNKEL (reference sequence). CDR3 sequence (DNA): TGTGCCAGCAGCCCGGACACCTTCTCCTATAATTCACCCCTCCACTTT. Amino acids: CASSPDTFSYNSPLHF.

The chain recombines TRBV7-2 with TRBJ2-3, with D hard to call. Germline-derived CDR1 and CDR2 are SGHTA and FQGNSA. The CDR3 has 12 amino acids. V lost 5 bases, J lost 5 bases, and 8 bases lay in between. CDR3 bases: TGTGCCAGCAGCCCGAACAGAGATACGCAGTATTTT. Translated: CASSPNRDTQYF.

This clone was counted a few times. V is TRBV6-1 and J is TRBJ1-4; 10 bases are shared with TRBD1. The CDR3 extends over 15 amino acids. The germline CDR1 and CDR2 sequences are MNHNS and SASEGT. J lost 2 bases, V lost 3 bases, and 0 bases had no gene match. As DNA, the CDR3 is TGTGCCAGCAGTGAGGACAGGGGGACTAATGAAAAACTGTTTTTT. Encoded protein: CASSEDRGTNEKLFF.

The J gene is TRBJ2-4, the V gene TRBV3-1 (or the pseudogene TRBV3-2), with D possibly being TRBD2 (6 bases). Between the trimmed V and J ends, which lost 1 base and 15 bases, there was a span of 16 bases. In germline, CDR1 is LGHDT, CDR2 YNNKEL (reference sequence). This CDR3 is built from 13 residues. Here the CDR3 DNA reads TGTGCCAGCAGCCAAGCTCGACTAGGTCTTACGTACTTC. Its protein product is CASSQARLGLTYF.

The CDR3 sequence: CASSYSASGGAYEQYF. Here the CDR3 DNA reads TGTGCCAGCAGTTACTCTGCTAGCGGGGGGGCCTACGAGCAGTACTTC. This chain connects TRBV6-5 to TRBJ2-7; 12 positions match TRBD2. This CDR3 spans 16 amino acids. Looked up from germline, CDR1 is MNHEY and CDR2 is SVGAGI. The ends lost 0 bases at V and 2 bases at J; junction bases unmatched: 2.

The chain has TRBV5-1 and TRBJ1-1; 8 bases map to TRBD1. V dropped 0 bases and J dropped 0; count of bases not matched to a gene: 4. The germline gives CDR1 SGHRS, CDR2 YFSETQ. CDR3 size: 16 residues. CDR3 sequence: CASSLAQGAMNTEAFF. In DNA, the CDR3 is TGCGCCAGCAGCTTGGCCCAGGGGGCTATGAACACTGAAGCTTTCTTT.

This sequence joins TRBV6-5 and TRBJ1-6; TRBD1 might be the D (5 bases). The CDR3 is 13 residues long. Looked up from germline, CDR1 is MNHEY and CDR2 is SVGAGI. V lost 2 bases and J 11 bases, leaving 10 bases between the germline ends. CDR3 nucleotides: TGTGCCAGCAGTTACGGGGCCAGGCCACCCCTCCACTTT. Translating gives CASSYGARPPLHF.

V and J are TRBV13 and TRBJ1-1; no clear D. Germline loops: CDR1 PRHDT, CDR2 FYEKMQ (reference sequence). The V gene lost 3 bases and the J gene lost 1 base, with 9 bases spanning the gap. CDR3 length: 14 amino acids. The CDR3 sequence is CASSLGQPNTEAFF. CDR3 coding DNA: TGTGCCAGCAGCTTGGGTCAGCCGAACACTGAAGCTTTCTTT.

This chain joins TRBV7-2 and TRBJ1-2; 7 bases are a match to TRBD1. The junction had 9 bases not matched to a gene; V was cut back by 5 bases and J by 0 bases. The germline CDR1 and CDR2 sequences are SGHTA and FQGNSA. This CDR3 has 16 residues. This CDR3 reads CASSPAGGGSNYGYTF. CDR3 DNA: TGTGCCAGCAGCCCCGCAGGGGGAGGCTCTAACTATGGCTACACCTTC.

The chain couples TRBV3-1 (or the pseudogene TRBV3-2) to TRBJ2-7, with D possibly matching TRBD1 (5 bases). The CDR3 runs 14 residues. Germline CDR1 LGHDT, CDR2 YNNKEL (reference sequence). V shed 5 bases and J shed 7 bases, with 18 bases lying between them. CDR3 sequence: CASSWLGQSREQYF. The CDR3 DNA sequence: TGTGCCAGCAGCTGGCTGGGGCAGTCTCGGGAGCAGTACTTC.

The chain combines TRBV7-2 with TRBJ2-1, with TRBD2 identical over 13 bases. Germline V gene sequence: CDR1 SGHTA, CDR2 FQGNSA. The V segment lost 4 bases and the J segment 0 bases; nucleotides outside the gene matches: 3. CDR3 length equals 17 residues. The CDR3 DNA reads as TGTGCCAGCAGCTGGACTAGCGGGGGCAGCTCCTACAATGAGCAGTTCTTC. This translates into CASSWTSGGSSYNEQFF.

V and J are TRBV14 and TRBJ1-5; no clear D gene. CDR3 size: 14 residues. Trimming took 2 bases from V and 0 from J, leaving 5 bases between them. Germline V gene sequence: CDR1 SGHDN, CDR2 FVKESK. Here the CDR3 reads CASSQLGSNQPQHF. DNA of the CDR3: TGTGCCAGCAGCCAATTAGGTAGCAATCAGCCCCAGCATTTT.

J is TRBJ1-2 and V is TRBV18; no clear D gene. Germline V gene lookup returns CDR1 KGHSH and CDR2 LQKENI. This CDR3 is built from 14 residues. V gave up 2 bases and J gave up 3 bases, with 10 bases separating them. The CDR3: CASSPLGSDYGYTF. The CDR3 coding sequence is TGTGCCAGCTCACCATTGGGCAGTGACTATGGCTACACCTTC.

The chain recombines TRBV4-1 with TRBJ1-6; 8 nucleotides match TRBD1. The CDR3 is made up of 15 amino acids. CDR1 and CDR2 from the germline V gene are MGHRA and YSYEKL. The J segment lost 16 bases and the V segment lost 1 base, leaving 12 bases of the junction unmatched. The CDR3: CASSQGGDRSLGLHF. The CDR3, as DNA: TGCGCCAGCAGCCAAGGCGGGGACAGGTCGCTTGGACTCCACTTT.

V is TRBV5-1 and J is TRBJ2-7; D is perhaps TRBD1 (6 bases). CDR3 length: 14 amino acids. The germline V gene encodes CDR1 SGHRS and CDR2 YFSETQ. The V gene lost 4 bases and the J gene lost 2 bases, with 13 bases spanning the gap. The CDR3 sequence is CASSPEDRTYEQYF. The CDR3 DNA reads TGCGCCAGCAGCCCGGAGGACAGAACCTACGAGCAGTACTTC.

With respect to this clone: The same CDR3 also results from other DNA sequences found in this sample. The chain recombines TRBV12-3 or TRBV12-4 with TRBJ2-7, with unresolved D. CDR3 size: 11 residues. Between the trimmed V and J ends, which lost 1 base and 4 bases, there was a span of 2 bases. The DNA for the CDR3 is TGTGCCAGCAGTTTAGGGTACGAGCAGTACTTC. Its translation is CASSLGYEQYF.

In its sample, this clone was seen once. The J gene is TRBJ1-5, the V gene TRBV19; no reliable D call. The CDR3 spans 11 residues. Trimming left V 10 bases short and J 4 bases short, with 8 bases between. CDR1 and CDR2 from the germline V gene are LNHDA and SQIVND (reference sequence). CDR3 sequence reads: CATGKNQPQHF. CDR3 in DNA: TGTGCCACGGGCAAAAATCAGCCCCAGCATTTT.

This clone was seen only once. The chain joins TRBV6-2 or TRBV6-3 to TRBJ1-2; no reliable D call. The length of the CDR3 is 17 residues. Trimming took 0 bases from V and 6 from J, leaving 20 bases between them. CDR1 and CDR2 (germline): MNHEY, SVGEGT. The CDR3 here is CASSYSTDSGGLDGYTF. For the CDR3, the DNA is TGTGCCAGCAGTTACTCGACGGATTCGGGAGGGTTGGATGGCTACACCTTC.